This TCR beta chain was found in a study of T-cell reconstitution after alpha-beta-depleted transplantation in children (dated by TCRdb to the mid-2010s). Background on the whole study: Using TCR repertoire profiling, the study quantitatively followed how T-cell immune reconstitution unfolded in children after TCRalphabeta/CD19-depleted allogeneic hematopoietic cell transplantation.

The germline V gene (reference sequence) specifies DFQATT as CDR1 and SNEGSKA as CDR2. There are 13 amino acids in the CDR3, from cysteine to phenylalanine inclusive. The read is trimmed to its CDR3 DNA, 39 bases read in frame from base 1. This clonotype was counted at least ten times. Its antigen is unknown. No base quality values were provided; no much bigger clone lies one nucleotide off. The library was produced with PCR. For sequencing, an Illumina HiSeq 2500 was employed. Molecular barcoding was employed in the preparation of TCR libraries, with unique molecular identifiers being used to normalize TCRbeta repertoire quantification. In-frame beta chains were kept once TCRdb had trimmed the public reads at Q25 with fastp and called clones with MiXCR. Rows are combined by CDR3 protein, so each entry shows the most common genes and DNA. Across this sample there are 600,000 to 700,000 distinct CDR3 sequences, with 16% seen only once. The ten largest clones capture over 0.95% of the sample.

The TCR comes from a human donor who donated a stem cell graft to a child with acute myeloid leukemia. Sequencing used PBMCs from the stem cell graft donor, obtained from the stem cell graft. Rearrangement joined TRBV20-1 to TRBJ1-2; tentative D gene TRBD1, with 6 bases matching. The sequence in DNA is TGCACCAGCCCGGACAGCCGTAACTATGGCTACACCTTC. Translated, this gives CTSPDSRNYGYTF.